The sequence of this T cell receptor (beta chain) was determined in a study of CD8+ T cells in alopecia areata. This clone was seen ten or more times. The sequencing template was cDNA reverse transcribed from extracted RNA. The data were produced by immunoSEQ multiplex PCR, yet TCRdb's version contains in-frame clones alone and is incomplete. The top ten hold roughly 1.4% of the sample, which has 200,000 to 250,000 clones, approximately 57% seen once. The treatment denotes: oral pan-JAK inhibitor, 5-10 mg twice daily. Between the trimmed V and J ends, which lost 6 bases and 1 base, there was a span of 15 bases. Germline CDR1 is MNHEY and CDR2 is SMNVEV (reference sequence). This CDR3 spans 15 amino acids.

V gene TRBV27 combines with J gene TRBJ1-2; D is possibly TRBD1 (5 bases). This TCR was sampled from a human donor with alopecia areata. The sequencing here drew on CD4+ T cells sorted from blood, taken at week 4, from a patient treated with tofacitinib. The CDR3 region has the DNA TGTGCCAGCAGCAAAGACAGCCCCGATAACTATGGCTACACCTTC. It specifies CASSKDSPDNYGYTF.